The T cell receptor (beta chain) under discussion was sequenced for a study of patients and donors after allogeneic stem cell transplantation. This clonotype was detected many times. V gave up 1 base and J gave up 5 bases; unmatched junction bases: 7. Germline V CDR1 and CDR2: GTSNPN, SVGIG (reference sequence). The CDR3 spans 14 residues. TCRdb reprocessed the RT-PCR reads via MiXCR and lists one record per CDR3 protein. The sample shows hundreds of thousands of distinct CDR3 sequences, 13% to 15% of them seen only once. The sequencing input was blood, either unsorted or a sorted T cell fraction (not recorded which). The gene calls are TRBV30 and TRBJ2-5; 7 nucleotides match TRBD1. This clonotype was obtained from a human donor who was either an allogeneic HSCT recipient or a stem cell or donor lymphocyte infusion donor (not recorded which). It is not recorded whose cells these are; they may come from a transplant donor. CDR3 in amino acids: CAWSEGGPRETQYF. The CDR3 DNA sequence: TGTGCCTGGAGTGAAGGGGGCCCCAGGGAGACCCAGTACTTC.